Listed below are T cell receptor beta chains from one sample, sequenced in a study of blood T cell repertoires in COVID-19. Repertoires were generated with immunoSEQ multiplex PCR, while TCRdb's copy carries only in-frame clones and drops some. The sample lists about 180,000 clones, 84% occurring once. The material sequenced was peripheral blood. Source of these receptors: a human donor in a cohort sampled during active COVID-19. The CDR3 runs from the conserved cysteine through the conserved F or W. A D gene is named only where the DNA matches it firmly. A clone size is listed for some rows: how often the clone was seen (once, few, many), or a class if it is expanded.

-	TRBV30	-	TRBJ1-4	CAWKGGGGNEKLFF	TGTGCCTGGAAGGGAGGGGGAGGGAATGAAAAACTGTTTTTT
few	TRBV19	TRBD1	TRBJ1-2	CASSIDRAANYGYTF	TGTGCCAGTAGCATAGACAGGGCTGCTAACTATGGCTACACCTTC
-	TRBV6-6	-	TRBJ1-3	CASSYGADSGNTIYF	TGTGCCAGCAGTTACGGCGCGGACTCTGGAAACACCATATATTTT
-	TRBV4-1	-	TRBJ1-5	CASSQSAGGNNQPQHF	TGCGCCAGCAGCCAGTCTGCGGGAGGGAACAATCAGCCCCAGCATTTT
-	TRBV7-6	TRBD1	TRBJ1-2	CASSLTGDIGYTF	TGTGCCAGCAGCTTGACAGGGGATATTGGCTACACCTTC
-	TRBV12-3/TRBV12-4	-	TRBJ1-1	CASSLSGSTEAFF	TGTGCCAGCAGTTTATCAGGGTCCACTGAAGCTTTCTTT
few	TRBV7-8	TRBD1	TRBJ1-2	CASSYGQGDYGYTF	TGTGCCAGCAGCTATGGACAGGGGGACTATGGCTACACCTTC
-	TRBV5-1	-	TRBJ2-7	CASSSGITSPEQYF	TGCGCCAGCAGCTCGGGAATCACTAGCCCCGAGCAGTACTTC
-	TRBV7-2	TRBD2	TRBJ2-5	CASSFSGEETQYF	TGTGCCAGCAGCTTCAGCGGGGAAGAGACCCAGTACTTC
-	TRBV10-3	TRBD1	TRBJ1-1	CAIKDRGGTEAFF	TGTGCCATCAAGGACAGGGGTGGGACTGAAGCTTTCTTT
-	TRBV2	-	TRBJ2-2	CASWSTGKLFF	TGTGCCAGCTGGTCGACCGGGAAGTTGTTTTTT
-	TRBV5-4	-	TRBJ2-1	CASSLYVDNEQFF	TGTGCCAGCAGCTTGTACGTAGACAATGAGCAGTTCTTC
-	TRBV5-1	TRBD1	TRBJ1-6	CASSLGQGASYNSPLHF	TGCGCCAGCAGCTTGGGACAGGGGGCCTCCTATAATTCACCCCTCCACTTT
-	TRBV6-6	-	TRBJ1-1	CASSYGGAGTEAFF	TGTGCCAGCAGTTACGGGGGGGCTGGCACTGAAGCTTTCTTT
-	TRBV12-3/TRBV12-4	-	TRBJ2-1	CASSRDSNNEQFF	TGTGCCAGCAGCCGAGACAGTAACAATGAGCAGTTCTTC
-	TRBV6-1	TRBD2	TRBJ2-5	CASSEAIAGGRFQETQYF	TGTGCCAGCAGTGAAGCGATCGCGGGAGGCCGTTTTCAAGAGACCCAGTACTTC
-	TRBV5-6	-	TRBJ1-2	CASSFDNRASYGYTF	TGTGCCAGCAGTTTTGATAACAGGGCTTCCTATGGCTACACCTTC
-	TRBV30	-	TRBJ1-2	CACRSVYGYTF	TGTGCCTGTAGATCCGTTTATGGCTACACCTTC
-	TRBV7-8	-	TRBJ2-2	CAVGRGATNTGELFF	TGTGCCGTTGGCCGGGGGGCCACGAACACCGGGGAGCTGTTTTTT
-	TRBV5-4	TRBD2	TRBJ2-1	CASSLGLAEGEQFF	TGTGCCAGCAGCCTAGGACTAGCGGAGGGTGAGCAGTTCTTC
-	TRBV4-1	TRBD2	TRBJ2-7	CASSQFQGGYEQYF	TGCGCCAGCAGCCAATTCCAGGGAGGGTACGAGCAGTACTTC
-	TRBV10-2	-	TRBJ1-5	CASRDNGEPDQPQHF	TGCGCCAGCAGGGACAACGGAGAACCGGATCAGCCCCAGCATTTT
-	TRBV5-6	TRBD1	TRBJ1-5	CASSLAGGQGGQPQHF	TGTGCCAGCAGCTTGGCCGGGGGACAGGGAGGTCAGCCCCAGCATTTT
-	TRBV15	TRBD1	TRBJ2-7	CATSNGQGAYEQYF	TGTGCCACCAGCAACGGACAGGGGGCATACGAGCAGTACTTC
-	TRBV5-1	TRBD1	TRBJ2-1	CASSLGLGQGYNEQFF	TGCGCCAGCAGCTTGGGTCTCGGACAGGGCTACAATGAGCAGTTCTTC
-	TRBV6-6	TRBD2	TRBJ2-5	CASSHRVAGGLETQYF	TGTGCCAGCAGTCACCGGGTAGCGGGGGGGCTGGAGACCCAGTACTTC
-	TRBV9	TRBD2	TRBJ2-3	CASSVALAGSDTQYF	TGTGCCAGCAGCGTAGCGCTAGCGGGGTCAGATACGCAGTATTTT
-	TRBV2	-	TRBJ2-1	CATFRTTDNEQFF	TGTGCCACCTTCAGGACTACCGACAATGAGCAGTTCTTC
-	TRBV11-3	-	TRBJ2-3	CASSLGGDTQYF	TGTGCCAGCAGCTTGGGGGGAGATACGCAGTATTTT
-	TRBV29-1	TRBD2	TRBJ2-7	CSATPRGRTYEQYF	TGCAGCGCTACCCCGCGGGGGAGAACCTACGAGCAGTACTTC
-	TRBV5-5	-	TRBJ1-5	CASSLAGSDIWPQHF	TGTGCCAGCAGCTTGGCGGGGAGCGATATATGGCCCCAGCATTTT
once	TRBV7-2	-	TRBJ1-2	CASSPSAAGYGYTF	TGTGCCAGCAGTCCCTCGGCGGCCGGGTATGGCTACACCTTC
once	TRBV5-8	-	TRBJ2-6	CASSLRGGAGANVLTF	TGTGCCAGCAGCTTGAGGGGGGGCGCTGGGGCCAACGTCCTGACTTTC
-	TRBV29-1	TRBD1	TRBJ1-1	CSVEKGGVTEAFF	TGCAGCGTTGAGAAAGGGGGCGTCACTGAAGCTTTCTTT
once	TRBV10-3	TRBD2	TRBJ2-7	CAILAGPAYEQYF	TGTGCCATCCTAGCGGGGCCTGCCTACGAGCAGTACTTC
few	TRBV9	-	TRBJ1-3	CASSSHWGDSGNTIYF	TGTGCCAGCAGCTCACACTGGGGGGACTCTGGAAACACCATATATTTT
-	TRBV9	-	TRBJ2-7	CASSSSDYSYEQYF	TGTGCCAGCAGCTCGTCGGACTACTCCTACGAGCAGTACTTC
-	TRBV7-2	-	TRBJ1-1	CASSLGGRPEAFF	TGTGCCAGCAGCTTGGGGGGTCGCCCTGAAGCTTTCTTT
-	TRBV7-9	TRBD1	TRBJ1-2	CASSGQGGLYGYTF	TGTGCCAGCAGTGGACAGGGCGGTCTCTATGGCTACACCTTC
-	TRBV4-1	-	TRBJ1-2	CASSQAGPPTGTQNYGYTF	TGCGCCAGCAGCCAAGCGGGGCCCCCAACCGGGACACAGAACTATGGCTACACCTTC